This is a list of T cell receptor beta chains from one sample in a study of blood T cell repertoires in COVID-19. The protocol was immunoSEQ multiplex PCR, while the TCRdb copy is restricted to in-frame clones and leaves out a portion. Among under 450,000 clones listed, approximately 86% were seen once. What was sequenced was peripheral blood. These TCRs come from a woman aged 60-70 years with COVID-19, enrolled during active disease. Each CDR3 is given without its conserved first and last residue. A D gene is named only where the DNA matches it firmly.

v_call,j_call,d_call,cdr3_aa
TRBV4-2,TRBJ2-3,-,ASSQDIAPNTDTQY
TRBV7-2,TRBJ2-1,-,ASSLAENNEQF
TRBV5-1,TRBJ1-3,-,ASSLVGGTSGNTIY
TRBV4-3,TRBJ1-1,TRBD1,ASSQSEPFGQVNTEAF
TRBV11-2,TRBJ2-3,TRBD2,ASSGGLSTDTQY
TRBV3-1/TRBV3-2,TRBJ2-7,TRBD1,ASSRWEAGGIYEQY
TRBV6-2/TRBV6-3,TRBJ1-2,-,ASSYGQGLGYT
TRBV6-1,TRBJ1-1,-,ASSEETATEAF
TRBV29-1,TRBJ2-5,-,SVETTSSQETQY
TRBV28,TRBJ1-3,-,ASSRPRGTSSGNTIY
TRBV30,TRBJ2-7,-,AWTGSSYEQY
TRBV5-1,TRBJ2-2,TRBD2,ASSTREGTGELF
TRBV4-1,TRBJ2-7,TRBD2,ASSHANGGSYEQY
TRBV5-4,TRBJ2-7,TRBD2,ASSFGLAGNSGEQY
TRBV19,TRBJ2-1,TRBD2,ASSTRTSGGASYEQF
TRBV9,TRBJ2-7,-,ASSESEASAYEQY
TRBV11-2,TRBJ2-1,TRBD2,ASSSSGGYNEQF
TRBV11-3,TRBJ1-2,TRBD1,ASSKTDRGFGYT
TRBV11-2,TRBJ2-3,TRBD2,ASSLEGVAGGFTDTQY
TRBV18,TRBJ1-2,-,ASSPLGGMGYGYT
TRBV10-3,TRBJ2-7,-,AIKEGGTYEQY
TRBV2,TRBJ2-2,TRBD1,ASRGDREGAGELF
TRBV3-1/TRBV3-2,TRBJ2-5,TRBD2,ASSRLAGAQETQY
TRBV5-1,TRBJ1-2,TRBD1,ASSLRGAGGQGNYGYT
TRBV5-5,TRBJ2-1,TRBD2,ASSLKSSGTSGREQF